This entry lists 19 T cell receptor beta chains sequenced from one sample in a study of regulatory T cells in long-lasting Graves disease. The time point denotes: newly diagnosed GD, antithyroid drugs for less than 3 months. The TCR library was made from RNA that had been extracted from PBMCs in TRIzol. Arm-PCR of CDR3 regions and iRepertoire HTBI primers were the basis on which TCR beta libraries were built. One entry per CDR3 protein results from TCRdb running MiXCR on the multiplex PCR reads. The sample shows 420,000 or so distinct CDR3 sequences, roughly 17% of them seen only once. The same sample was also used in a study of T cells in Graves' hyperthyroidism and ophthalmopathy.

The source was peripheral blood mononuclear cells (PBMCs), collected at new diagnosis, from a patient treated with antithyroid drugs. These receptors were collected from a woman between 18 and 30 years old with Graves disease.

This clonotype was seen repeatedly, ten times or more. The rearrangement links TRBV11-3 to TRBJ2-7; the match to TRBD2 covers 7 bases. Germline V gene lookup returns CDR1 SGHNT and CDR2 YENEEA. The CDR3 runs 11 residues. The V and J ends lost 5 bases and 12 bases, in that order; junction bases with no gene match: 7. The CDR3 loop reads CASSPGGRVYF. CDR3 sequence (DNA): TGTGCCAGCAGCCCGGGCGGGAGAGTGTACTTC. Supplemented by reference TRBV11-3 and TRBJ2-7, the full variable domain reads EAGVVQSPRYKIIEKKQPVAFWCNPISGHNTLYWYLQNLGQGPELLIRYENEEAVDDSQLPKDRFSAERLKGVDSTLKIQPAELGDSAVYLCASSPGGRVYFGPGTRLTVT.

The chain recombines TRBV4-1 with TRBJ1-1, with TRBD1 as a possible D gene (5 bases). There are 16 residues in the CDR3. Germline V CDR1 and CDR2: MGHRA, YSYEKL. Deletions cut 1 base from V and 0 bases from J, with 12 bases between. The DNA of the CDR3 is TGCGCCAGCAGCCAAGGGGGGAGGGGAATGAACACTGAAGCTTTCTTT. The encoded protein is CASSQGGRGMNTEAFF.

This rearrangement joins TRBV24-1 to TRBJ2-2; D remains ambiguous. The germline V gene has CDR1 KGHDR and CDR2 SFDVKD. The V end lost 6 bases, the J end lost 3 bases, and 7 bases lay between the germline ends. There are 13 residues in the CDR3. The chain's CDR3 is CATSSLYTGELFF. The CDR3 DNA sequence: TGTGCCACCAGTAGCTTGTACACCGGGGAGCTGTTTTTT.

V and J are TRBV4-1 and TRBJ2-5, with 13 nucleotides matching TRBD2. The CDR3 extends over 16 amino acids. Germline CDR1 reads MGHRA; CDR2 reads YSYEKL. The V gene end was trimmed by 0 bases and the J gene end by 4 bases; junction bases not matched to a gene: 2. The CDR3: CASSQELAGGPETQYF. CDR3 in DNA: TGCGCCAGCAGCCAAGAACTAGCGGGAGGGCCAGAGACCCAGTACTTC.

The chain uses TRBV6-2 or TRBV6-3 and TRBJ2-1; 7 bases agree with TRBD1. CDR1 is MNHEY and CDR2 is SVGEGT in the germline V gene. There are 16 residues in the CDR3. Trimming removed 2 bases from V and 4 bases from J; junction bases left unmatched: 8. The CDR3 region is CASSYTGQLPYNEQFF. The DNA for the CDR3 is TGTGCCAGCAGTTACACGGGACAGCTTCCATACAATGAGCAGTTCTTC.

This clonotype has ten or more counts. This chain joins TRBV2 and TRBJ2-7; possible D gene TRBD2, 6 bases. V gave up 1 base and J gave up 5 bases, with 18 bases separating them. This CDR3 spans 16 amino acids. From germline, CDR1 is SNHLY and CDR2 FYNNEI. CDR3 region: CASSEGGLPIFNEQYF. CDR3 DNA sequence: TGTGCCAGCAGTGAAGGAGGACTACCCATCTTTAACGAGCAGTACTTC.

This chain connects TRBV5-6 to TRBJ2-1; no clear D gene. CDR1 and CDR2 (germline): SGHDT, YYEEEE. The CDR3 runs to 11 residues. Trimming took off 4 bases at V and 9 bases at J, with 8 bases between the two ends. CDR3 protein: CASSAWGEQFF. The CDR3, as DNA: TGTGCCAGCAGCGCCTGGGGTGAGCAGTTCTTC.

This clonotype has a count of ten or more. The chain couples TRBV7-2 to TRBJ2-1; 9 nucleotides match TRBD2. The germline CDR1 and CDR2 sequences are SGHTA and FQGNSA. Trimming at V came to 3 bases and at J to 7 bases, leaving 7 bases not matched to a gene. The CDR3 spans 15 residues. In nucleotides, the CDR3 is TGTGCCAGCAGCTTCCGAGGGCTAGCGGGGAATGAGCAGTTCTTC. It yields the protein CASSFRGLAGNEQFF.

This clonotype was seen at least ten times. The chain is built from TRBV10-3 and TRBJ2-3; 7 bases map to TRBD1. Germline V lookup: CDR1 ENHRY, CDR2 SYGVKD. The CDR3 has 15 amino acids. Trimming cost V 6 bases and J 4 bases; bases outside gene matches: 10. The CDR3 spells CAIRNRDSYADTQYF. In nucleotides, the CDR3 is TGTGCCATCAGGAACCGGGACAGCTACGCAGATACGCAGTATTTT.

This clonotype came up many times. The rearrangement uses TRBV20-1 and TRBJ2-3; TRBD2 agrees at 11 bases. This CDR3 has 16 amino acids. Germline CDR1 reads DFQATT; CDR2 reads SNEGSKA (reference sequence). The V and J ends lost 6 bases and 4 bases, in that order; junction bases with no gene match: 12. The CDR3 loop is CSALRTTSGSADTQYF. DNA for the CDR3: TGCAGTGCGCTTCGAACTACTAGCGGGAGCGCAGATACGCAGTATTTT.

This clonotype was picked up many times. In DNA form, the CDR3 reads TGTGCCAGGCTTAGCGAAGCCTACGAGCAGTACTTC. Translation: CARLSEAYEQYF. The chain couples TRBV7-9 to TRBJ2-7; D possibly corresponds to TRBD2 (5 bases). The V end lost 9 bases, the J end lost 2 bases, and 11 bases lay between the germline ends. The CDR3 runs 12 residues. Per germline, CDR1 SEHNR and CDR2 FQNEAQ (reference sequence).

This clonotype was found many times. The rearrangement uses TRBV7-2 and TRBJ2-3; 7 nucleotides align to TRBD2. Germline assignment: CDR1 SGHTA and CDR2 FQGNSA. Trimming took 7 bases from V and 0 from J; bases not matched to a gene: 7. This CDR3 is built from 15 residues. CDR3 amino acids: CASTDSSGSTDTQYF. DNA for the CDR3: TGTGCCAGCACCGACTCTAGCGGAAGCACAGATACGCAGTATTTT.

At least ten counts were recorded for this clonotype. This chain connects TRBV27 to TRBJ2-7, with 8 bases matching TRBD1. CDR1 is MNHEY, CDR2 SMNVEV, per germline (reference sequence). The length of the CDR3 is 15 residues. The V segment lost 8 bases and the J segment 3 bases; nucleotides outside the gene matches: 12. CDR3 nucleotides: TGTGCCAGCCGGACAGGGTTCGGGTCTTACTACGAGCAGTACTTC. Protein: CASRTGFGSYYEQYF.

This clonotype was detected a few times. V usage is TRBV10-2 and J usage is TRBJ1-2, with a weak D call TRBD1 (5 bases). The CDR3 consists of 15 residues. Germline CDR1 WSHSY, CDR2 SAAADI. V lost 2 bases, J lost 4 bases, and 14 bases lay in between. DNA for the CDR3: TGCGCCAGCAGTGAGACACCAGGGCGCGGCTATGGCTACACCTTC. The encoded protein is CASSETPGRGYGYTF.

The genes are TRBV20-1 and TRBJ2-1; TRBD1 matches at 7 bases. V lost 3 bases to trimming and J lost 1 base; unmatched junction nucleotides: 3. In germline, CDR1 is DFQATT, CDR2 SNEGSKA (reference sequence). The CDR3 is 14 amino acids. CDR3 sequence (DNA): TGCAGTGCTAGTTTCAGGGGGTCCTACAATGAGCAGTTCTTC. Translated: CSASFRGSYNEQFF.

This CDR3 is CASSWGRENSPLHF. The CDR3 nucleotides read TGTGCCAGCAGTTGGGGCAGGGAGAATTCACCCCTCCACTTT. This chain joins TRBV6-2 or TRBV6-3 and TRBJ1-6, with D possibly being TRBD1 (5 bases). The ends were cut back, 4 bases at V and 7 bases at J, with 11 bases in the middle. CDR1 and CDR2 from the germline V gene are MNHEY and SVGEGT. The CDR3 spans 14 residues.

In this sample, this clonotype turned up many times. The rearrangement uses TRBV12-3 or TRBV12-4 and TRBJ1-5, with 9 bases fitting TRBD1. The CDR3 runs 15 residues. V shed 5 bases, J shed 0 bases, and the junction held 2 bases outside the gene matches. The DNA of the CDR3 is TGTGCCAGCAGTAGGACAGGGGATAGCAATCAGCCCCAGCATTTT. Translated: CASSRTGDSNQPQHF.

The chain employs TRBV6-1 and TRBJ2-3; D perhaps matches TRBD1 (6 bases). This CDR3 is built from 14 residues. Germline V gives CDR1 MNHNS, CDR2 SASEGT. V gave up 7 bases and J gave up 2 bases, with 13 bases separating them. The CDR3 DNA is TGTGCCAGCACCCAGGGGCTACTCACAGATACGCAGTATTTT. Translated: CASTQGLLTDTQYF.

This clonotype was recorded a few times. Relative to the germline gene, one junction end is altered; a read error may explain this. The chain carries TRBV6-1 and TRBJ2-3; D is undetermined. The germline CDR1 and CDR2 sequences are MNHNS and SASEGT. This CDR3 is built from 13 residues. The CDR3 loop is CTSSRSSSRTQYF. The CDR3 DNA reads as TGTACCAGCAGCCGCTCAAGTTCACGAACGCAGTATTTT.